Following are 31 T cell receptor beta chains from one sample sequenced in a study of memory CD4+ T cells and cytomegalovirus serostatus. The method was immunoSEQ multiplex PCR; TCRdb's version includes in-frame clones alone and lacks a portion of them. The table includes about 48,000 clones, around 80% detected once. The sort gate was single viable CD3+CD4+CD8-CD45RO+ cells for memory CD4+ T cells. Sequenced input: memory CD4+ T cells from blood. All receptors come from an adult in good health and CMV-seronegative.

The rearrangement uses TRBV29-1 and TRBJ2-1; D may be TRBD2 (5 bases). Trimming removed 6 bases at V and 0 bases at J, with 15 bases between. This CDR3 comprises 15 residues. Germline V gene data show CDR1 as SQVTM and CDR2 as ANQGSEA. The chain's CDR3 is CSVPRIGDSYNEQFF. As DNA, the CDR3 is TGCAGCGTCCCCAGGATCGGGGACTCCTACAATGAGCAGTTCTTC.

V and J are TRBV5-1 and TRBJ2-3; maybe TRBD1 (6 bases). The CDR3 loop spans 15 amino acids. Germline CDR1 reads SGHRS; CDR2 reads YFSETQ. Trimming removed 3 bases from V and 1 base from J, with 12 bases in between. The chain's CDR3 is CASSSRDTGTDTQYF. The CDR3 DNA is TGCGCCAGCAGCTCACGGGACACAGGCACAGATACGCAGTATTTT.

The genes are TRBV5-4 and TRBJ1-2; D is unresolved. The CDR3 extends over 12 amino acids. The V gene's germline CDR1 is SGHNT and CDR2 YYREEE (reference sequence). V dropped 2 bases and J dropped 4 bases, with 6 bases sitting between them. The CDR3 region is CASSLYSYGYTF. DNA for the CDR3: TGTGCCAGCAGCTTATACAGCTATGGCTACACCTTC.

The CDR3 loop reads CASSIAGVGTQYF. The CDR3 coding sequence is TGTGCCAGCAGCATTGCAGGGGTTGGGACCCAGTACTTC. The gene calls are TRBV5-6 and TRBJ2-5; the D gene is possibly TRBD1 (6 bases). The CDR3 length is 13 residues. V was pared by 4 bases and J by 7 bases, with 14 bases between. Looked up from germline, CDR1 is SGHDT and CDR2 is YYEEEE. The full variable domain, completed using reference TRBV5-6 and TRBJ2-5, is DAGVTQSPTHLIKTRGQQVTLRCSPKSGHDTVSWYQQALGQGPQFIFQYYEEEERQRGNFPDRFSGHQFPNYSSELNVNALLLGDSALYLCASSIAGVGTQYFGPGTRLLVL.

The genes are TRBV11-3 and TRBJ2-7; D might be TRBD1 or TRBD2, each matching 5 bases. The CDR3 runs to 16 residues. Germline V gene sequence: CDR1 SGHNT, CDR2 YENEEA. The V end was cut by 2 bases, the J end by 3 bases, with 17 bases between. The CDR3 DNA sequence: TGTGCCAGCAGCTTATATTTTGGGGACGCTGGCTACGAGCAGTACTTC. It is translated as CASSLYFGDAGYEQYF.

The CDR3 DNA follows: TGTGCCAGCAGTGCTACAAAGGGACATCCCACTGAAGCTTTCTTT. It codes for CASSATKGHPTEAFF. The rearrangement links TRBV6-1 to TRBJ1-1; tentatively, D is TRBD1 (6 bases). The CDR3 extends over 15 amino acids. Germline CDR1 and CDR2: MNHNS and SASEGT. The germline V and J ends were trimmed by 4 bases and 4 bases, with 16 bases remaining between them.

V and J are TRBV5-4 and TRBJ1-2; possibly TRBD1 for D (6 bases). Germline values: CDR1 SGHNT, CDR2 YYREEE (reference sequence). This CDR3 is 13 amino acids long. Trimming removed 4 bases at V and 3 bases at J, with 10 bases between. The CDR3 region has the DNA TGTGCCAGCAGCCTGAGGACAGACTATGGCTACACCTTC. Protein product: CASSLRTDYGYTF.

The chain has TRBV5-1 and TRBJ1-3, with TRBD1 matching over 12 bases. CDR1 and CDR2 from the germline V gene are SGHRS and YFSETQ. Trimming at V came to 4 bases and at J to 4 bases, leaving 3 bases not matched to a gene. This CDR3 is 15 amino acids long. The CDR3 protein is CASSRGQGAGNTIYF. CDR3 in DNA: TGCGCCAGCAGCAGGGGACAGGGGGCCGGAAACACCATATATTTT.

This chain joins TRBV19 and TRBJ2-3; weak D call: TRBD2 (6 bases). The CDR3 spans 15 residues. The germline V and J ends were trimmed by 3 bases and 2 bases, with 12 bases remaining between them. Germline CDR1 LNHDA, CDR2 SQIVND (reference sequence). CDR3 sequence reads: CASSMRGGVTDTQYF. In DNA, the CDR3 is TGTGCCAGTAGTATGCGGGGTGGAGTCACAGATACGCAGTATTTT.

This clone was counted a few times. The chain uses TRBV7-8 and TRBJ1-4; no reliable D call. Trimming took 2 bases from V and 3 from J, leaving 10 bases between them. The CDR3 is 15 amino acids. Germline values: CDR1 SGHVS, CDR2 FQNEAQ. The CDR3 loop is CASSLFLSANEKLFF. Here the CDR3 DNA reads TGTGCCAGCAGCTTATTTCTATCTGCTAATGAAAAACTGTTTTTT.

This clone has a single count. The rearrangement links TRBV5-1 to TRBJ2-3; TRBD2 matches at 9 bases. Losses at the gene ends were 2 bases for V and 2 bases for J; bases not matched to a gene: 6. There are 16 residues in the CDR3. The V gene's germline CDR1 is SGHRS and CDR2 YFSETQ. Written as DNA, the CDR3 is TGCGCCAGCAGCTTAGTCCTAGCGGGATTCACAGATACGCAGTATTTT. Its protein is CASSLVLAGFTDTQYF.

The CDR3, as DNA: TGTGCCAGTAGTATCCCCCCAGCGGGGGCTTTCTTT. This translates into CASSIPPAGAFF. The genes are TRBV19 and TRBJ1-1; no clear D gene. Germline lookup yields CDR1 LNHDA and CDR2 SQIVND (reference sequence). The V end lost 3 bases, the J end lost 11 bases, and 13 bases lay between the germline ends. This CDR3 is built from 12 residues.

The CDR3 is CASSQDPGGNEKLFF. The CDR3 region has the DNA TGCGCCAGCAGCCAAGACCCGGGAGGGAATGAAAAACTGTTTTTT. The chain combines TRBV4-1 with TRBJ1-4; no definite D call. Germline V CDR1 and CDR2: MGHRA, YSYEKL. V dropped 0 bases and J dropped 5 bases, with 10 bases sitting between them. The CDR3 runs to 15 residues.

By its share, this clone is medium-sized. The V and J genes are TRBV5-6 and TRBJ1-2; D gene uncertain. The CDR3 is made up of 13 amino acids. Per germline, CDR1 SGHDT and CDR2 YYEEEE. Trimming stripped 2 bases from V and 0 bases from J, with 5 bases between. The CDR3 DNA reads as TGTGCCAGCAGCTTCGACGCTAACTATGGCTACACCTTC. Protein: CASSFDANYGYTF.

Concerning this clone itself: The sample contains more than one DNA sequence encoding this CDR3. The chain recombines TRBV11-2 with TRBJ2-7; 7 bases are shared with TRBD1. The CDR3 is 14 residues long. Germline-derived CDR1 and CDR2 are SGHAT and FQNNGV. V shed 3 bases, J shed 0 bases, and the junction held 2 bases outside the gene matches. The CDR3 nucleotides are TGTGCCAGCAGCTTGGACAGGAGCTCCTACGAGCAGTACTTC. As protein: CASSLDRSSYEQYF.

The chain uses TRBV6-6 and TRBJ1-2, with D perhaps TRBD1 (5 bases). V was clipped by 8 bases and J by 1 base, with 11 bases between them. This CDR3 has 13 amino acids. Germline CDR1 MNHNY, CDR2 SVGAGI (reference sequence). The CDR3 loop is CASLGADNYGYTF. For the CDR3, the DNA is TGTGCCAGCCTTGGGGCAGATAACTATGGCTACACCTTC.

This clone was found a few times. The rearrangement links TRBV2 to TRBJ1-2, with a possible D match to TRBD1 (5 bases). This CDR3 is 15 amino acids long. Between the trimmed V and J ends, which lost 2 bases and 4 bases, there was a span of 14 bases. Germline V gives CDR1 SNHLY, CDR2 FYNNEI. CDR3 DNA: TGTGCCAGCAGTGAATGGACACCCCGGGGCTATGGCTACACCTTC. It translates to CASSEWTPRGYGYTF.

CDR3 protein: CASSSGGSSYNEQFF. CDR3 DNA sequence: TGTGCCAGCAGCTCCGGGGGCAGTTCCTACAATGAGCAGTTCTTC. The genes are TRBV28 and TRBJ2-1, with D perhaps given as TRBD1 or TRBD2 (6 bases each). The germline CDR1 and CDR2 sequences are MDHEN and SYDVKM. This CDR3 has 15 amino acids. Trimming took 6 bases from V and 1 from J, leaving 13 bases between them.

This chain's CDR3 is CASSSAGGRDTQYF. The DNA of the CDR3 is TGTGCCAGCAGTTCGGCAGGGGGGAGGGATACGCAGTATTTT. The chain employs TRBV27 and TRBJ2-3, with a possible D match to TRBD1 (7 bases). This CDR3 region has 14 residues. V was trimmed by 4 bases and J by 6 bases, leaving 14 bases between them. From germline, CDR1 is MNHEY and CDR2 SMNVEV (reference sequence).

The J gene is TRBJ2-3, the V gene TRBV29-1; 7 bases align to TRBD1. V shed 7 bases, J shed 2 bases, and the junction held 6 bases outside the gene matches. Germline V gene data show CDR1 as SQVTM and CDR2 as ANQGSEA. The CDR3 runs 13 residues. This CDR3 reads CSAKQGITDTQYF. The CDR3 DNA sequence: TGCAGCGCAAAACAGGGGATCACAGATACGCAGTATTTT.

The J gene is TRBJ2-1, the V gene TRBV5-1; D call uncertain. The germline CDR1 and CDR2 sequences are SGHRS and YFSETQ. This CDR3 region has 14 residues. Trimming cost V 0 bases and J 12 bases, with 16 bases left between them. CDR3: CASSLASWDLGQFF. Written as DNA, the CDR3 is TGCGCCAGCAGCTTGGCCAGCTGGGATCTGGGGCAGTTCTTC. Filled out from reference TRBV5-1 and TRBJ2-1, the complete variable domain reads KAGVTQTPRYLIKTRGQQVTLSCSPISGHRSVSWYQQTPGQGLQFLFEYFSETQRNKGNFPGRFSGRQFSNSRSEMNVSTLELGDSALYLCASSLASWDLGQFFGPGTRLTVL.

This clone was counted a few times. The CDR3 sequence is CASSLAPQGSQYF. The CDR3, as DNA: TGCGCCAGCAGCTTGGCGCCCCAAGGGAGTCAGTACTTC. The gene calls are TRBV5-1 and TRBJ2-5; D perhaps matches TRBD2 (5 bases). Trimming removed 0 bases at V and 11 bases at J, with 14 bases between. The V gene's germline CDR1 is SGHRS and CDR2 YFSETQ. The CDR3 loop spans 13 amino acids.

The CDR3 here is CASRKPGQALNTEAFF. CDR3 sequence (DNA): TGTGCCAGCAGAAAACCGGGACAGGCACTGAACACTGAAGCTTTCTTT. V and J are TRBV7-9 and TRBJ1-1; the match to TRBD1 covers 8 bases. The CDR3 is 16 residues long. The germline V gene has CDR1 SEHNR and CDR2 FQNEAQ (reference sequence). V lost 6 bases to trimming and J lost 0 bases; unmatched junction nucleotides: 9.

The chain links TRBV6-5 to TRBJ2-1; 8 nucleotides align to TRBD2. Trimming at V came to 2 bases and at J to 4 bases, leaving 1 base not matched to a gene. The CDR3 length is 14 residues. Germline V lookup: CDR1 MNHEY, CDR2 SVGAGI. In nucleotides, the CDR3 is TGTGCCAGCAGTTACGGACTAGCATACAATGAGCAGTTCTTC. As protein: CASSYGLAYNEQFF.

The sample holds one count of this clone. The rearrangement uses TRBV7-2 and TRBJ1-5, with D maybe TRBD1 (5 bases). V was shortened by 1 base and J by 2 bases, with 9 bases between the two germline ends. From germline, CDR1 is SGHTA and CDR2 FQGNSA. The CDR3 consists of 15 residues. CDR3 nucleotides: TGTGCCAGCAGCTTAGGATCGGGGGGCAATCAGCCCCAGCATTTT. It encodes CASSLGSGGNQPQHF.

Only one count was recorded for this clone. This rearrangement joins TRBV28 to TRBJ2-2; D remains unclear. Germline CDR1 reads MDHEN; CDR2 reads SYDVKM. V was shortened by 3 bases and J by 7 bases, with 6 bases between the two germline ends. The CDR3 runs to 12 residues. The CDR3 bases are TGTGCCAGCAGTTTTAAAGTCGGGGAGCTGTTTTTT. This encodes CASSFKVGELFF.

The genes are TRBV5-1 and TRBJ1-2; no reliable D call. The CDR3 length is 13 residues. V lost 5 bases, J lost 3 bases, and 11 bases lay in between. Germline loops: CDR1 SGHRS, CDR2 YFSETQ. In nucleotides, the CDR3 is TGCGCCAGCAGGGGAGAGTTTTACTATGGCTACACCTTC. It codes for CASRGEFYYGYTF.

This chain uses TRBV2 with TRBJ2-1, with 9 bases matching TRBD2. Germline lookup yields CDR1 SNHLY and CDR2 FYNNEI. There are 15 residues in the CDR3. V was pared by 5 bases and J by 4 bases, with 6 bases of the junction left unmatched. CDR3 amino acids: CASSQTSGAYNEQFF. The CDR3, as DNA: TGTGCCAGCAGTCAGACTAGCGGTGCTTACAATGAGCAGTTCTTC.

The rearrangement links TRBV5-6 to TRBJ2-2, with 10 bases lining up with TRBD2. With 2 bases clipped from V and 6 bases from J, the junction kept 1 base outside the gene matches. Germline V gives CDR1 SGHDT, CDR2 YYEEEE. There are 14 residues in the CDR3. The CDR3 loop is CASSLSGRAGELFF. In nucleotides, the CDR3 is TGTGCCAGCAGCTTAAGCGGGAGGGCCGGGGAGCTGTTTTTT. The full variable domain, in which reference TRBV5-6 and TRBJ2-2 provide the parts outside the CDR3, is DAGVTQSPTHLIKTRGQQVTLRCSPKSGHDTVSWYQQALGQGPQFIFQYYEEEERQRGNFPDRFSGHQFPNYSSELNVNALLLGDSALYLCASSLSGRAGELFFGEGSRLTVL.

This clone was seen once. The chain recombines TRBV7-2 with TRBJ1-5; tentative D call: TRBD1 (5 bases). Trimming took 1 base from V and 9 from J, leaving 13 bases between them. CDR1 and CDR2 (germline): SGHTA, FQGNSA. The CDR3 sequence is 14 residues long. In DNA, the CDR3 is TGTGCCAGCAGCTTAGGGACACCGGTAACGCCCCAGCATTTT. This encodes CASSLGTPVTPQHF.

This rearrangement joins TRBV7-9 to TRBJ1-1; D remains ambiguous. The germline V and J ends were trimmed by 5 bases and 5 bases, with 6 bases remaining between them. Germline V gives CDR1 SEHNR, CDR2 FQNEAQ (reference sequence). The CDR3 extends over 11 amino acids. This chain's CDR3 is CASSVGTEAFF. The CDR3 nucleotides are TGTGCCAGCAGCGTTGGGACTGAAGCTTTCTTT.